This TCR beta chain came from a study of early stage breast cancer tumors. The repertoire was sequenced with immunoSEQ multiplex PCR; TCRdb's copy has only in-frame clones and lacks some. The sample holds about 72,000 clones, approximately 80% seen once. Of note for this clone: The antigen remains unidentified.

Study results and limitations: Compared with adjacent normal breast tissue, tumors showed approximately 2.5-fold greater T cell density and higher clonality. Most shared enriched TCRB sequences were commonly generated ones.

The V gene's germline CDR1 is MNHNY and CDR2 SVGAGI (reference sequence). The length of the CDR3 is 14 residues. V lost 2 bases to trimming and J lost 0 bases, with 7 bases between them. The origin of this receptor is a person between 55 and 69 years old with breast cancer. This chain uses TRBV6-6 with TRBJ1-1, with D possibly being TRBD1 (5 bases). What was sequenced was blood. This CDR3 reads CASSYRQMNTEAFF. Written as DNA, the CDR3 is TGTGCCAGCAGTTACCGACAGATGAACACTGAAGCTTTCTTT.